A selection of T cell receptor beta chains follows, all from one sample in a study of T cell changes during pregnancy in multiple sclerosis. The repertoire was sequenced with immunoSEQ multiplex PCR; TCRdb's copy has only in-frame clones and lacks some. The top ten hold over 0.45% of the sample, which has 40,000 to 60,000 clones, 94% seen once. Specimen: CD4+ T cells from peripheral blood mononuclear cells, collected in the first trimester of pregnancy. Every receptor here comes from a female donor with multiple sclerosis, enrolled in a pregnancy study. The CDR3 runs from the conserved cysteine through the conserved F or W. Each record gives: CDR3 length, D gene, J gene, V gene, clone size, CDR3 protein, CDR3 DNA. D genes are given only for firm matches. For some rows the clone size is stated as once, few or many, or as a class when expanded; others skip it.

14,TRBD1,TRBJ1-2,TRBV29-1,-,CSVEGTGRYYGYTF,TGCAGCGTTGAAGGGACAGGGCGGTACTATGGCTACACCTTC
15,TRBD1,TRBJ2-1,TRBV18,-,CASSPQGADNNEQFF,TGTGCCAGCTCACCACAGGGGGCGGATAACAATGAGCAGTTCTTC
15,TRBD1,TRBJ2-2,TRBV4-2,-,CASSQETGGTGELFF,TGTGCCAGCAGCCAAGAAACAGGGGGCACCGGGGAGCTGTTTTTT
17,TRBD2,TRBJ2-6,TRBV19,-,CASMTSGGALGANVLTF,TGTGCCAGTATGACTAGCGGGGGGGCCCTGGGGGCCAACGTCCTGACTTTC
11,-,TRBJ2-5,TRBV30,-,CAWSVGETQYF,TGTGCCTGGAGTGTCGGAGAGACCCAGTACTTC
12,-,TRBJ1-5,TRBV2,-,CASSPTDQPQHF,TGTGCCAGCAGCCCCACGGATCAGCCCCAGCATTTT
15,-,TRBJ2-3,TRBV6-6,once,CASCFGGTSTDTQYF,TGTGCCAGCTGTTTCGGGGGAACGAGCACAGATACGCAGTATTTT
18,-,TRBJ2-4,TRBV7-9,few,CASSFPAGRQLAKNIQYF,TGTGCCAGCAGCTTCCCCGCAGGCCGACAACTAGCCAAAAACATTCAGTACTTC
14,-,TRBJ1-6,TRBV27,-,CASKRAAHNSPLHF,TGTGCCAGCAAGCGGGCAGCCCATAATTCACCCCTCCACTTT
19,TRBD1,TRBJ2-6,TRBV4-1,-,CASSPDPGQGIFGANVLTF,TGCGCCAGCAGCCCCGACCCGGGACAGGGGATTTTTGGGGCCAACGTCCTGACTTTC
14,-,TRBJ1-6,TRBV7-8,-,CASSSPLAVSPLHF,TGTGCCAGCAGCTCCCCACTCGCCGTCTCACCCCTCCACTTT
18,TRBD1,TRBJ2-2,TRBV5-1,-,CASSHRGRGILNTGELFF,TGCGCCAGCAGCCACAGGGGTAGGGGAATACTGAACACCGGGGAGCTGTTTTTT
14,TRBD1,TRBJ2-2,TRBV10-1,-,CASSAWTGTGELFF,TGCGCCAGCAGTGCGTGGACAGGAACCGGGGAGCTGTTTTTT
17,-,TRBJ2-1,TRBV5-4,-,CASSLVGGQSSYNEQFF,TGTGCCAGCAGCTTGGTAGGCGGACAGAGCTCCTACAATGAGCAGTTCTTC
15,-,TRBJ1-1,TRBV6-1,-,CASRPRGGPNTEAFF,TGTGCCAGCCGGCCGCGGGGGGGCCCGAACACTGAAGCTTTCTTT
15,-,TRBJ1-4,TRBV5-6,-,CASSSKGKGNEKLFF,TGTGCCAGCAGCTCCAAGGGGAAGGGAAATGAAAAACTGTTTTTT